The T cell receptor beta chain under discussion was sequenced for a study of CD8 T cells in Susac syndrome. A quantity of about 0.5 to 1 ug RNA underwent reverse transcription using random hexamers. Across 54 Vbeta and 13 Jbeta, immunoSEQ multiplex PCR amplified TCR beta CDR3. TCRdb independently ran MiXCR on the immunoSEQ multiplex PCR reads; one entry per CDR3 protein. The data show approximately 180,000 distinct CDR3 sequences, 90% to 95% seen once. This receptor was identified in a human donor with multiple sclerosis. The material sequenced was CD4+ T cells from PBMCs.

The CDR3 is CASSGAWDEQFF. For the CDR3, the DNA is TGTGCCAGCAGCGGGGCTTGGGATGAGCAGTTCTTC. V usage is TRBV7-2 and J usage is TRBJ2-1; tentatively, D is TRBD1 (5 bases). Trimming pared 5 bases from V and 8 bases from J, leaving 10 bases between. Germline values: CDR1 SGHTA, CDR2 FQGNSA. The CDR3 has 12 residues.